This T cell receptor beta chain appears in the sequencing data of a study of tissue T cells after allogeneic stem cell transplantation. TCRbeta CDR3 was sequenced at survey depth with template counts. Method: immunoSEQ multiplex PCR; TCRdb's copy keeps in-frame clones and lacks some. The sample records 48,000 or so clones, less than 75% being singletons. For this clone: Its antigen is currently unknown. Gene names refer to mouse genes. The read ends 1 residue early relative to the CDR3; the germline J gene fills the gap.

From germline, CDR1 is NNHNN and CDR2 SYGAGS (reference sequence). V gave up 7 bases and J gave up 6 bases; unmatched junction bases: 13. There are 15 residues in the CDR3. Broader study findings: Anatomically similar tissues had similar TCR repertoires within each patient. Few T cell clones were shared across patients, but motif clusters showed tissue-specific shared signatures. Tissue-detected TCR repertoire was only partly captured by blood and spleen T cells.

The clonotype was recovered from a pool of C57BL/6 mice in good health. The chain couples TRBV13-2 to TRBJ2-5; the match to TRBD2 covers 8 bases. Sequencing was done on a sample of sorted cells pooled from one or two spleens. CDR3 sequence: CASRGGGRVRDTQYF. CDR3 bases read: TGTGCCAGCAGGGGGGGCGGAAGGGTCCGGGACACCCAGTAC.